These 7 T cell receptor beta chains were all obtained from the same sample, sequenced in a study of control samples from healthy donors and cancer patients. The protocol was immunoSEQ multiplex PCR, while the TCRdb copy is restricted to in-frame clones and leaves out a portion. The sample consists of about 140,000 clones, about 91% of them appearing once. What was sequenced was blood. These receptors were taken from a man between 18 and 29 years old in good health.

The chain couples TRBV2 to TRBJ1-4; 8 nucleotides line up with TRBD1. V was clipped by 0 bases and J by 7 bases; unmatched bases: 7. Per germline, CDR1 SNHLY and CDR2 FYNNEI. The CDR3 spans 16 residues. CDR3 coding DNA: TGTGCCAGCAGTGAAGCCCGGACAGGGTTCAGTGAAAAACTGTTTTTT. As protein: CASSEARTGFSEKLFF.

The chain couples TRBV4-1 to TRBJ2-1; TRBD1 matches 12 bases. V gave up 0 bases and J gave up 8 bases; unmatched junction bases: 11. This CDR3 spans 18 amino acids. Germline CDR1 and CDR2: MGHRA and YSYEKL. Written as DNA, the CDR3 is TGCGCCAGCAGCCAAGATTTGGTAATGGGACAGGGGGCCTATGAGCAGTTCTTC. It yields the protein CASSQDLVMGQGAYEQFF.

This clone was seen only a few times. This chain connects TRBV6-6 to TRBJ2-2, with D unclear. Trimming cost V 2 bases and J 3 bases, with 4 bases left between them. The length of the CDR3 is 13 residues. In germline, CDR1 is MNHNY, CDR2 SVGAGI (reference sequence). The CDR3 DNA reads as TGTGCCAGCAGTTACGGGGACACCGGGGAGCTGTTTTTT. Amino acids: CASSYGDTGELFF.

CDR3 coding DNA: TGCGCCAGCAGCCAAGATCTTGGGGCTAGCAGCGATGAGCAGTTCTTC. The encoded protein is CASSQDLGASSDEQFF. The chain couples TRBV4-1 to TRBJ2-1; D tentatively fits TRBD1 or TRBD2 (5 bases each). V lost 0 bases and J 8 bases, leaving 17 bases between the germline ends. Germline V lookup: CDR1 MGHRA, CDR2 YSYEKL. This CDR3 is built from 16 residues.

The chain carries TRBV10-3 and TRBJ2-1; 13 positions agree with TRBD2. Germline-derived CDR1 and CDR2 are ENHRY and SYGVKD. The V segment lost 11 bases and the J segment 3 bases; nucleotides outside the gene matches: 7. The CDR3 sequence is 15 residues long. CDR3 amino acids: CALKGTSGVYNEQFF. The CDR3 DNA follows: TGTGCCCTAAAGGGGACTAGCGGGGTCTACAATGAGCAGTTCTTC.

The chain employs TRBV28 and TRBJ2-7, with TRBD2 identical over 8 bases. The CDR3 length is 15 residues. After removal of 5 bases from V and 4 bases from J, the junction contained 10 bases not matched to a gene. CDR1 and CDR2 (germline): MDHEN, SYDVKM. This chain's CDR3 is CASSPSGGASYEQYF. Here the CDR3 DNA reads TGTGCCAGCAGTCCCTCGGGGGGGGCTTCGTACGAGCAGTACTTC.

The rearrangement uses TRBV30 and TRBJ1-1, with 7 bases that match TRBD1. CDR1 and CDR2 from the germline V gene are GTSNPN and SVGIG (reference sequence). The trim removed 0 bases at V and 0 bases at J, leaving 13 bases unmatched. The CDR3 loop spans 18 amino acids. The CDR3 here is CAWSVLLVGDRLNTEAFF. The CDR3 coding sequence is TGTGCCTGGAGTGTCCTTCTAGTTGGGGACAGACTGAACACTGAAGCTTTCTTT.